This T cell receptor beta chain appears in the sequencing data of a study of tumor-infiltrating lymphocytes in primary liver carcinoma. Study observations and caveats: A small share of top clones, only about 7-24%, was found in all five tumor regions.

Scientists recovered RNA and DNA together from roughly 21-30 mg of unsorted bulk tissue. Synthesis of TCR beta cDNA was carried out from approximately 0.55 ug total RNA with a constant-region primer. Libraries for TCR beta were built through three nested multiplex PCR rounds, which together made up a slightly modified ARM-PCR procedure. A C-beta reverse primer and TRBV1-TRBV30 forward primers served in each of the first two PCR rounds, at ten to eleven cycles apiece. Using its own MiXCR run on the multiplex PCR reads, TCRdb lists one record per CDR3 protein. The profile shows 100,000 or so distinct CDR3 sequences, around 80% of them singletons. Concerning this clonotype: Its antigen is still unknown. Mismatch with germline at one junction end may stem from a read error.

Germline V gene sequence: CDR1 SGHDT, CDR2 YYEEEE. This CDR3 comprises 15 residues. The specimen sequenced was liver tumor tissue from sampling region 3. Subset reported: tumor region T3, left-lateral pole. V is TRBV5-6 and J is TRBJ2-7, with a tentative D call TRBD1 (5 bases). The sequence derives from a man in his forties or fifties with primary liver carcinoma and hepatitis B virus infection. The CDR3 spells CASSRTWIGSYEQNF. The CDR3 region has the DNA TGTGCCAGCAGTCGGACATGGATTGGGTCCTACGAGCAGAACTTC.